The 17 T cell receptor beta chains reported below all come from one sample, sequenced in a study of T cells in Graves' hyperthyroidism and ophthalmopathy. RNA transcripts gave rise to amplified TCR beta CDR3 regions. With the HTBI primer set, the TCR CDR3 went through a first round of RT-PCR. TCRdb redid the calling of the multiplex PCR reads with MiXCR, one entry per CDR3 protein. This table holds 90,000 to 120,000 distinct CDR3 sequences, around a sixth found once. Sequences were obtained from blood. Receptor source: a woman between 50 and 59 years old with Graves' hyperthyroidism.

This clonotype came up many times. The chain uses TRBV20-1 and TRBJ2-3, with 7 bases fitting TRBD2. Germline values: CDR1 DFQATT, CDR2 SNEGSKA (reference sequence). With V trimmed by 8 bases and J by 7 bases, 9 bases remained unmatched. The CDR3 length is 12 residues. CDR3 nucleotides: TGCAGTTCCGGGGCTAGCGGTAATACGCAGTATTTT. Its translation is CSSGASGNTQYF.

Turning to this clonotype: A read error may be the cause here, since a much bigger clone is one base away. The chain links TRBV28 to TRBJ2-7, with D perhaps matching TRBD2 (6 bases). Trimming removed 10 bases at V and 2 bases at J, with 24 bases between. The CDR3 covers 16 residues. Per germline, CDR1 MDHEN and CDR2 SYDVKM. CDR3 DNA sequence: TGTGCCACCGGGTCTCTACTGGCGGGGCCCCCCTACGAGCAGTACGTC. This sequence encodes CATGSLLAGPPYEQYV.

This clonotype was seen many times. The chain carries TRBV18 and TRBJ2-3; 10 bases align to TRBD2. The germline CDR1 and CDR2 sequences are KGHSH and LQKENI. The V and J ends lost 0 bases and 3 bases, in that order; junction bases with no gene match: 6. The length of the CDR3 is 17 residues. In DNA form, the CDR3 reads TGTGCCAGCTCACCACCCGGGCTAGCGGGAGTTACAGATACGCAGTATTTT. It translates to CASSPPGLAGVTDTQYF.

This clonotype was seen ten or more times. The chain links TRBV7-9 to TRBJ2-5; D gene unclear. V was shortened by 2 bases and J by 4 bases, with 8 bases between the two germline ends. The CDR3 extends over 13 amino acids. Germline loops: CDR1 SEHNR, CDR2 FQNEAQ (reference sequence). The CDR3 here is CASSLLGRETQYF. In nucleotides, the CDR3 is TGTGCCAGCAGCTTATTGGGAAGAGAGACCCAGTACTTC.

This clonotype has at least ten counts. The chain carries TRBV13 and TRBJ2-5; 7 bases agree with TRBD1. Germline CDR1 reads PRHDT; CDR2 reads FYEKMQ (reference sequence). V lost 5 bases to trimming and J lost 3 bases; unmatched junction nucleotides: 6. This CDR3 region has 14 residues. CDR3: CASSLGTDEETQYF. The CDR3 nucleotides read TGTGCCAGCAGCCTCGGGACAGATGAAGAGACCCAGTACTTC. Supplemented by reference TRBV13 and TRBJ2-5, the full variable domain reads AAGVIQSPRHLIKEKRETATLKCYPIPRHDTVYWYQQGPGQDPQFLISFYEKMQSDKGSIPDRFSAQQFSDYHSELNMSSLELGDSALYFCASSLGTDEETQYFGPGTRLLVL.

The gene calls are TRBV18 and TRBJ2-1; perhaps TRBD1 as D (5 bases). The V and J ends lost 6 bases and 4 bases respectively, with 19 bases between them. This CDR3 contains 16 residues. CDR1 is KGHSH and CDR2 is LQKENI in the germline V gene. The CDR3: CASSLTGSPPYNEQFF. In DNA form, the CDR3 reads TGTGCCAGCTCTCTTACAGGCTCCCCACCGTACAATGAGCAGTTCTTC.

This clonotype has more than one count but fewer than ten. Here the CDR3 reads CASGLSSTTDTQYF. The CDR3, as DNA: TGCGCCAGCGGCCTCTCAAGTACCACAGATACGCAGTATTTT. The chain carries TRBV5-1 and TRBJ2-3; D unclear. The germline V gene has CDR1 SGHRS and CDR2 YFSETQ. V was cut by 7 bases and J by 2 bases, with 14 bases left in between. CDR3 length: 14 residues.

Ten or more counts support this clonotype. V gene TRBV5-1 combines with J gene TRBJ1-4, with 11 bases identical to TRBD1. The CDR3 contains 15 residues. CDR1 and CDR2 (germline): SGHRS, YFSETQ. J gave up 7 bases and V 3 bases, and 5 bases lay outside the gene matches. The CDR3 reads CASSWGTGGSEKLFF. Here the CDR3 DNA reads TGCGCCAGCAGCTGGGGGACAGGGGGAAGTGAAAAACTGTTTTTT.

This clonotype showed up many times. This chain uses TRBV7-9 with TRBJ2-1; D perhaps matches TRBD2 (5 bases). Per the germline V gene, CDR1 is SEHNR and CDR2 is FQNEAQ (reference sequence). Trimming stripped 4 bases from V and 10 bases from J, with 14 bases between. This CDR3 contains 13 residues. CDR3 sequence reads: CASSSDSGIEQFF. The CDR3 nucleotides read TGTGCCAGCAGCTCGGACTCGGGGATCGAGCAGTTCTTC.

The genes are TRBV19 and TRBJ2-1, with 9 nucleotides matching TRBD2. Trimming cost V 1 base and J 3 bases; bases outside gene matches: 10. The germline V gene has CDR1 LNHDA and CDR2 SQIVND (reference sequence). CDR3 length: 18 amino acids. The CDR3 region is CASSIGALAGPLYNEQFF. The CDR3 DNA sequence: TGTGCCAGTAGTATAGGGGCGCTAGCGGGGCCACTCTACAATGAGCAGTTCTTC.

This clonotype was counted a few times. This chain uses TRBV19 with TRBJ1-2; possibly TRBD1 for D (5 bases). Trimming left V 3 bases short and J 3 bases short, with 8 bases between. Looked up from germline, CDR1 is LNHDA and CDR2 is SQIVND (reference sequence). The CDR3 contains 13 residues. The chain's CDR3 is CASSIRGDYGYTF. The CDR3 DNA is TGTGCCAGTAGTATCCGGGGCGACTATGGCTACACCTTC.

This clonotype was seen many times. The chain uses TRBV12-3 or TRBV12-4 and TRBJ1-1; TRBD1 matches 10 bases. CDR3 length: 15 amino acids. V shed 6 bases, J shed 7 bases, and the junction held 11 bases outside the gene matches. CDR3 sequence (DNA): TGTGCCAGCAGCTTTAGGACAGGGGGGTCTGGTGAAGCTTTCTTT. Translating gives CASSFRTGGSGEAFF.

This clonotype was picked up many times. The chain couples TRBV19 to TRBJ2-2; 7 nucleotides align to TRBD1. Germline CDR1 is LNHDA and CDR2 is SQIVND (reference sequence). The CDR3 totals 16 residues. J lost 2 bases, V lost 4 bases, and 7 bases had no gene match. The DNA for the CDR3 is TGTGCCAGTAGTACCGGATACAGGGGTAACACCGGGGAGCTGTTTTTT. As protein: CASSTGYRGNTGELFF.

This clonotype came up many times. The chain joins TRBV6-1 to TRBJ1-5; unclear D gene. This CDR3 spans 14 amino acids. Germline lookup yields CDR1 MNHNS and CDR2 SASEGT. The V gene lost 0 bases and the J gene lost 7 bases, with 10 bases spanning the gap. This CDR3 reads CASSEAQVGQPQHF. In nucleotides, the CDR3 is TGTGCCAGCAGTGAAGCCCAGGTAGGGCAGCCCCAGCATTTT.

Ten or more counts support this clonotype. V usage is TRBV6-1 and J usage is TRBJ2-1, with 11 bases matching TRBD2. Germline CDR1 reads MNHNS; CDR2 reads SASEGT. The trim removed 5 bases at V and 7 bases at J, leaving 16 bases unmatched. This CDR3 comprises 18 residues. The CDR3 protein is CASSSLPGLAGTLNEQFF. The CDR3 DNA is TGTGCCAGCAGTTCCCTCCCAGGACTAGCGGGTACTTTGAATGAGCAGTTCTTC.

In this sample, this clonotype turned up many times. The chain joins TRBV20-1 to TRBJ1-3; TRBD1 agrees at 9 bases. CDR1 DFQATT and CDR2 SNEGSKA come from the germline V gene (reference sequence). The CDR3 loop spans 14 amino acids. V trimming: 6 bases; J trimming: 4 bases; junction bases outside the gene matches: 7. DNA for the CDR3: TGCAGTGCCAACCCCGGGACAGGGGGAAACACCATATATTTT. Translated: CSANPGTGGNTIYF.

Many counts were recorded for this clonotype. The CDR3 DNA reads as TGTGCCAGCAGCCAAGGCCCTAGCGGGAGTTCGGACGAGCAGTACTTC. Its translation: CASSQGPSGSSDEQYF. This chain joins TRBV3-1 and TRBJ2-7; 10 nucleotides align to TRBD2. After removal of 1 base from V and 5 bases from J, the junction contained 8 bases not matched to a gene. The CDR3 consists of 16 residues. From germline, CDR1 is LGHDT and CDR2 YNNKEL (reference sequence).